Here is one T cell receptor (beta chain) with its context. CDR1 is LGHNA and CDR2 is YSLEER in the germline V gene. The CDR3 spans 15 residues. Germline trimming cut 4 bases from V and 1 base from J; bases unmatched to any gene: 2. Clones were read by immunoSEQ multiplex PCR, and TCRdb kept only the in-frame ones, dropping some. This table has some 68,000 clones, around 92% appearing once. The data were taken from a study of T cell changes during pregnancy in multiple sclerosis. This sequence was found in a female donor in good health, enrolled as a control in a pregnancy study. The J gene is TRBJ2-3, the V gene TRBV4-3, with 10 bases identical to TRBD1. This sample comprised peripheral blood, obtained in the second trimester of pregnancy. The CDR3 protein is CASSLGTGGTDTQYF. CDR3 in DNA: TGCGCCAGCAGCCTGGGGACAGGGGGCACAGATACGCAGTATTTT.